Each of the 29 T cell receptor beta chains below was sequenced from the same sample in a study of blood T cell repertoires in COVID-19. Sequencing used immunoSEQ multiplex PCR; TCRdb keeps in-frame clones, though not all of them. Seen here are around 200,000 clones, 75% to 90% observed once, and the top ten hold about 9%. The sample taken for sequencing was PBMCs or T cells enriched from blood (not recorded which). All receptors derive from a man aged 40-49 years who had recovered from COVID-19.

The V gene is TRBV2, the J gene TRBJ2-1; 11 bases line up with TRBD2. V shed 1 base, J shed 9 bases, and the junction held 5 bases outside the gene matches. Germline V CDR1 and CDR2: SNHLY, FYNNEI. This CDR3 has 15 residues. In DNA form, the CDR3 reads TGTGCCAGCAGTGAAGAGGGTCTAGCGGGGGGTGAGCAGTTCTTC. It codes for CASSEEGLAGGEQFF. Filled out from reference TRBV2 and TRBJ2-1, the complete variable domain reads EPEVTQTPSHQVTQMGQEVILRCVPISNHLYFYWYRQILGQKVEFLVSFYNNEISEKSEIFDDQFSVERPDGSNFTLKIRSTKLEDSAMYFCASSEEGLAGGEQFFGPGTRLTVL.

This clone was recorded a few times. The V gene is TRBV12-3 or TRBV12-4, the J gene TRBJ1-2; no firm D call. V gave up 8 bases and J gave up 3 bases, with 13 bases separating them. This CDR3 has 13 residues. The DNA of the CDR3 is TGTGCCAGCGGTATCGGGGTTGACTATGGCTACACCTTC. Residues: CASGIGVDYGYTF.

This rearrangement joins TRBV7-2 to TRBJ2-3, with 7 bases identical to TRBD2. Germline CDR1 SGHTA, CDR2 FQGNSA. The V and J ends lost 1 base and 4 bases, in that order; junction bases with no gene match: 8. This CDR3 has 16 residues. The CDR3 bases are TGTGCCAGCAGCTTAGAGGGGCCCCGGGGGGCAGATACGCAGTATTTT. This codes for CASSLEGPRGADTQYF.

This sequence joins TRBV5-1 and TRBJ2-1; 7 nucleotides line up with TRBD2. Germline-derived CDR1 and CDR2 are SGHRS and YFSETQ. J was trimmed by 5 bases and V by 2 bases; bases with no gene match: 10. The CDR3 length is 16 residues. CDR3 sequence reads: CASSLLVGGTHNEQFF. The CDR3 DNA sequence: TGCGCCAGCAGCTTACTTGTGGGAGGGACCCACAATGAGCAGTTCTTC.

The chain joins TRBV20-1 to TRBJ1-2, with 7 bases aligning to TRBD1. This CDR3 comprises 11 residues. Germline CDR1 DFQATT, CDR2 SNEGSKA (reference sequence). Trimming at V came to 5 bases and at J to 12 bases, leaving 9 bases not matched to a gene. This chain's CDR3 is CSAPRTGENTF. CDR3 DNA sequence: TGCAGTGCTCCGCGGACAGGAGAAAACACCTTC.

The rearrangement joins TRBV5-1 to TRBJ1-3, with unresolved D. CDR3 length equals 13 residues. V was shortened by 4 bases and J by 4 bases, with 9 bases between the two germline ends. The germline V gene encodes CDR1 SGHRS and CDR2 YFSETQ. CDR3 sequence (DNA): TGCGCCAGCAGCCCCCGGGTAGGAAACACCATATATTTT. Protein product: CASSPRVGNTIYF.

The CDR3 bases are TGTGCCTGGAAGGGTCTCGGGAACATGGGGGAGACCCAGTACTTC. It specifies CAWKGLGNMGETQYF. The genes are TRBV30 and TRBJ2-5; weak D call: TRBD2 (5 bases). Trimming removed 4 bases from V and 5 bases from J, with 20 bases in between. This CDR3 comprises 15 residues. Germline CDR1 GTSNPN, CDR2 SVGIG (reference sequence). Based on the CDR3 plus reference TRBV30 and TRBJ2-5, the full variable domain is SQTIHQWPATLVQPVGSPLSLECTVEGTSNPNLYWYRQAAGRGLQLLFYSVGIGQISSEVPQNLSASRPQDRQFILSSKKLLLSDSGFYLCAWKGLGNMGETQYFGPGTRLLVL.

The CDR3 loop reads CASRDGSSEAFF. The CDR3 DNA sequence: TGTGCCAGTCGAGACGGGAGCTCTGAAGCTTTCTTT. The chain employs TRBV19 and TRBJ1-1; unclear D gene. Germline V lookup: CDR1 LNHDA, CDR2 SQIVND (reference sequence). V lost 8 bases and J 6 bases, leaving 13 bases between the germline ends. This CDR3 region has 12 residues.

V gene TRBV13 combines with J gene TRBJ2-2, with 7 bases that match TRBD1. Germline V lookup: CDR1 PRHDT, CDR2 FYEKMQ (reference sequence). V was pared by 0 bases and J by 0 bases, with 7 bases of the junction left unmatched. CDR3 length equals 18 residues. The CDR3 loop reads CASSLGLIGTANTGELFF. The CDR3 coding sequence is TGTGCCAGCAGCTTAGGCCTGATCGGGACAGCGAACACCGGGGAGCTGTTTTTT.

This clone came up once. The J gene is TRBJ2-1, the V gene TRBV5-1, with 8 bases fitting TRBD2. CDR1 and CDR2 from the germline V gene are SGHRS and YFSETQ. This CDR3 contains 15 residues. Losses at the gene ends were 4 bases for V and 6 bases for J; bases not matched to a gene: 9. In DNA form, the CDR3 reads TGCGCCAGCAGCCAGCGGGAGAGGGCGGGCAATGAGCAGTTCTTC. Protein: CASSQRERAGNEQFF.

This clone occurred once. This rearrangement joins TRBV11-3 to TRBJ2-7, with TRBD1 matching over 9 bases. The trim removed 5 bases at V and 3 bases at J, leaving 8 bases unmatched. Germline V gene lookup returns CDR1 SGHNT and CDR2 YENEEA. The CDR3 covers 15 residues. CDR3 bases: TGTGCCAGCAGCCGGGGACAGGGCCGACTCTACGAGCAGTACTTC. Protein: CASSRGQGRLYEQYF.

This clone was counted only a few times. CDR3 residues: CATSRGQGITEAFF. CDR3 sequence (DNA): TGTGCCACCAGCAGAGGACAGGGAATCACTGAAGCTTTCTTT. The chain joins TRBV15 to TRBJ1-1; 7 bases map to TRBD1. The V gene's germline CDR1 is LNHNV and CDR2 YYDKDF (reference sequence). V shed 1 base and J 4 bases; nucleotides not matched to a gene: 3. This CDR3 is built from 14 residues.

The CDR3 DNA is TGCGCCAGCAGCTTCTCTCTAGCGGGGGGTAATGAGCAGTTCTTC. Translated: CASSFSLAGGNEQFF. The gene calls are TRBV5-1 and TRBJ2-1; 11 bases match TRBD2. This CDR3 contains 15 residues. Germline lookup yields CDR1 SGHRS and CDR2 YFSETQ. J was trimmed by 7 bases and V by 2 bases; bases with no gene match: 5.

This chain uses TRBV19 with TRBJ1-1; D perhaps matches TRBD1 (6 bases). Germline lookup yields CDR1 LNHDA and CDR2 SQIVND (reference sequence). Trimming took off 5 bases at V and 1 base at J, with 14 bases between the two ends. The CDR3 contains 15 residues. CDR3 loop: CASSRETGWNTEAFF. CDR3 DNA sequence: TGTGCCAGTAGTCGCGAAACAGGGTGGAACACTGAAGCTTTCTTT.

The rearrangement joins TRBV2 to TRBJ2-5, with D possibly TRBD2 on 5 matching bases. Trimming removed 6 bases at V and 5 bases at J, with 13 bases between. The CDR3 consists of 13 residues. Germline-derived CDR1 and CDR2 are SNHLY and FYNNEI. The CDR3, as DNA: TGTGCCAGCAGCCTAGCTACATGGGAGACCCAGTACTTC. Its protein product is CASSLATWETQYF.

Many counts were recorded for this clone. The chain is built from TRBV6-1 and TRBJ1-2, with D possibly TRBD1 on 6 matching bases. The CDR3 is made up of 13 amino acids. Germline assignment: CDR1 MNHNS and CDR2 SASEGT. V was shortened by 2 bases and J by 3 bases, with 7 bases between the two germline ends. CDR3 nucleotides: TGTGCCAGCAGTGAAACAGGGTACTATGGCTACACCTTC. Translation gives CASSETGYYGYTF.

V is TRBV27 and J is TRBJ1-6, with TRBD1 matching over 9 bases. The CDR3 extends over 16 amino acids. Trimming removed 4 bases from V and 7 bases from J; junction bases left unmatched: 8. From germline, CDR1 is MNHEY and CDR2 SMNVEV (reference sequence). Here the CDR3 reads CASSSPSGTGNSPLHF. The CDR3 DNA sequence: TGTGCCAGCAGTTCCCCTTCCGGGACAGGGAATTCACCCCTCCACTTT.

This rearrangement joins TRBV12-5 to TRBJ1-1, with 7 bases that match TRBD1. This CDR3 is built from 16 residues. The germline V gene encodes CDR1 LGHNT and CDR2 FRNRAP. V shed 1 base, J shed 0 bases, and the junction held 5 bases outside the gene matches. The CDR3 sequence is CASGLARQGLNTEAFF. The DNA of the CDR3 is TGTGCTAGTGGTTTGGCCCGACAGGGTTTGAACACTGAAGCTTTCTTT.

The chain couples TRBV10-2 to TRBJ2-1, with TRBD2 matching over 14 bases. In germline, CDR1 is WSHSY, CDR2 SAAADI. J lost 7 bases, V lost 6 bases, and 2 bases had no gene match. The CDR3 loop spans 14 amino acids. CDR3 sequence (DNA): TGCGCCAGCAGCCGGACTAGCGGGGGGAATGAGCAGTTCTTC. Translating gives CASSRTSGGNEQFF.

The chain employs TRBV30 and TRBJ2-3, with D possibly matching TRBD1 (6 bases). The germline CDR1 and CDR2 sequences are GTSNPN and SVGIG (reference sequence). This CDR3 has 14 residues. Trimming took off 0 bases at V and 2 bases at J, with 9 bases between the two ends. The CDR3 protein is CAWSVAGATDTQYF. The CDR3 region has the DNA TGTGCCTGGAGTGTAGCAGGGGCCACAGATACGCAGTATTTT.

This chain links TRBV3-1 (or the pseudogene TRBV3-2) with TRBJ2-7, with D possibly matching TRBD2 (6 bases). The V end was cut by 5 bases, the J end by 1 base, with 12 bases between. The CDR3 consists of 14 residues. CDR1 is LGHDT and CDR2 is YNNKEL in the germline V gene (reference sequence). The CDR3 coding sequence is TGTGCCAGCAGCTATGGGGACTTGTCCTACGAGCAGTACTTC. Protein: CASSYGDLSYEQYF.

The gene calls are TRBV19 and TRBJ2-1; 8 positions agree with TRBD1. In germline, CDR1 is LNHDA, CDR2 SQIVND (reference sequence). There are 16 residues in the CDR3. Trimming removed 4 bases from V and 9 bases from J; junction bases left unmatched: 14. CDR3 nucleotide sequence: TGTGCCAGTAGTACCCGGACAGGGAGTGGTTCAGGTGAGCAGTTCTTC. Translating gives CASSTRTGSGSGEQFF.

V is TRBV29-1 and J is TRBJ2-7; a possible D gene is TRBD1 (6 bases). Germline lookup yields CDR1 SQVTM and CDR2 ANQGSEA. This CDR3 region has 13 residues. V lost 7 bases and J 0 bases, leaving 13 bases between the germline ends. CDR3 bases: TGCAGCGCTGGGACACCCAGCTCCTACGAGCAGTACTTC. It translates to CSAGTPSSYEQYF.

The V call is TRBV29-1, the J call TRBJ2-7; 10 bases map to TRBD1. Losses at the gene ends were 6 bases for V and 6 bases for J; bases not matched to a gene: 11. CDR3 size: 14 residues. CDR1 is SQVTM and CDR2 is ANQGSEA in the germline V gene. The CDR3 DNA sequence: TGCAGCGTCGTAGTCCGACAGGGGGCCCTCGAGCAGTACTTC. It translates to CSVVVRQGALEQYF.

The chain has TRBV11-2 and TRBJ2-7; 15 bases line up with TRBD2. The CDR3 has 15 residues. The V and J ends lost 5 bases and 2 bases, in that order; junction bases with no gene match: 1. The germline gives CDR1 SGHAT, CDR2 FQNNGV. CDR3 in DNA: TGTGCCAGCAGCGGACTAGCGGGAGGGGCCTACGAGCAGTACTTC. This sequence encodes CASSGLAGGAYEQYF.

This clone was observed once. The rearrangement links TRBV12-3 or TRBV12-4 to TRBJ2-1; no clear D. This CDR3 spans 13 amino acids. The V end lost 10 bases, the J end lost 2 bases, and 12 bases lay between the germline ends. The CDR3 coding sequence is TGTGCCACCAAAGACTCCGCCTACAATGAGCAGTTCTTC. Translating it yields CATKDSAYNEQFF.

This clone appeared a single time. The V call is TRBV6-2 or TRBV6-3, the J call TRBJ2-3; D is undetermined. V was clipped by 2 bases and J by 1 base, with 13 bases between them. There are 16 residues in the CDR3. Germline V gene data show CDR1 as MNHEY and CDR2 as SVGEGT. The CDR3 nucleotides are TGTGCCAGCAGTTACGGAGCTTACTTCGGCACAGATACGCAGTATTTT. Translation: CASSYGAYFGTDTQYF.

The V and J genes are TRBV7-8 and TRBJ2-2; D possibly corresponds to TRBD2 (6 bases). Trimming took 8 bases from V and 0 from J, leaving 16 bases between them. The CDR3 is made up of 16 amino acids. The germline V gene has CDR1 SGHVS and CDR2 FQNEAQ. DNA for the CDR3: TGTGCCAGCGGGCCGCCCGGGAGTGCGAACACCGGGGAGCTGTTTTTT. Its protein is CASGPPGSANTGELFF.

This chain joins TRBV2 and TRBJ1-6, with D unclear. The CDR3 is 12 amino acids. V was shortened by 4 bases and J by 11 bases, with 9 bases between the two germline ends. CDR1 and CDR2 from the germline V gene are SNHLY and FYNNEI. CDR3 DNA sequence: TGTGCCAGCAGTGTTCTGGCAACACCCCTCCACTTT. As protein: CASSVLATPLHF.